This TCR beta chain was recorded in a study of blood T cells in healthy people across ages. Primed by a sample-barcoded 5' primer and a J-beta primer mix, a second PCR proceeded for about 6 to 12 cycles. TCRdb re-called the 5' RACE reads with MiXCR, one entry per CDR3 protein. The data hold around 900,000 distinct CDR3 sequences, with under 30% observed a single time. This CDR3 comprises 14 residues. From germline, CDR1 is MNHEY and CDR2 SVGEGT. As regards this clonotype: This may come from a read error, since a much larger clone is one base off.

This TCR was recovered from an elderly woman in good health. The chain links TRBV6-2 or TRBV6-3 to TRBJ2-3; 9 bases are shared with TRBD1. What was sequenced was blood. CDR3 sequence (DNA): TGTGTCAGCCGGACAGGGGCTAGCACAGATACGCAGTATTTT. Protein product: CVSRTGASTDTQYF.